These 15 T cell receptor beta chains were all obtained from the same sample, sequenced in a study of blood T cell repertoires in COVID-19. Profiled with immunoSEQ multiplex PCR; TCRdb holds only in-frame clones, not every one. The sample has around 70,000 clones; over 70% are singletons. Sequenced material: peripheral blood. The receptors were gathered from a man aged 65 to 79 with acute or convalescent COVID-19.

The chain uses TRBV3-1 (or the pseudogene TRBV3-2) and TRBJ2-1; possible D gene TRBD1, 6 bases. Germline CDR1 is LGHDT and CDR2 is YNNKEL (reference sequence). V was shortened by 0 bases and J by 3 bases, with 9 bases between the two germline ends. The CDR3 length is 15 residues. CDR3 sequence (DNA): TGTGCCAGCAGCCAAGAGCGGACAGTCTACAATGAGCAGTTCTTC. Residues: CASSQERTVYNEQFF.

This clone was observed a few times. CDR3 in DNA: TGTGCCAGCAGTTACGGGGAGGGAGGCTATGGCTACACCTTC. It specifies CASSYGEGGYGYTF. The chain recombines TRBV6-6 with TRBJ1-2; no reliable D call. CDR3 size: 14 residues. Germline CDR1 and CDR2: MNHNY and SVGAGI (reference sequence). V lost 2 bases to trimming and J lost 4 bases, with 11 bases between them.

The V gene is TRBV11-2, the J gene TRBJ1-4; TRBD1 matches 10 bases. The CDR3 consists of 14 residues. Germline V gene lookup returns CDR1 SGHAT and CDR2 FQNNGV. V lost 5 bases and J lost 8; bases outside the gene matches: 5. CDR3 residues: CASSPGTGEEKLFF. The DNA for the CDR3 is TGTGCCAGCAGCCCGGGGACAGGGGAAGAAAAACTGTTTTTT.

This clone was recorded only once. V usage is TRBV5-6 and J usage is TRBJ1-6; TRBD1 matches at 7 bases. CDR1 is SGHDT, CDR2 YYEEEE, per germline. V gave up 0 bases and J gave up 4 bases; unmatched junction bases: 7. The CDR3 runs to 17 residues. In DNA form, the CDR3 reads TGTGCCAGCAGCTTGGTGGGACAGACAGCTTATAATTCACCCCTCCACTTT. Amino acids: CASSLVGQTAYNSPLHF.

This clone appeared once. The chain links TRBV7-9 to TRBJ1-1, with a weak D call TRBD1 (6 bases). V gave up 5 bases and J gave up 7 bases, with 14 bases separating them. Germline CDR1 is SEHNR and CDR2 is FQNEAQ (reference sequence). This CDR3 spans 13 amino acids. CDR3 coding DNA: TGTGCCAGCAGCCCTCGGACAGACCGTGAAGCTTTCTTT. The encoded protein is CASSPRTDREAFF.

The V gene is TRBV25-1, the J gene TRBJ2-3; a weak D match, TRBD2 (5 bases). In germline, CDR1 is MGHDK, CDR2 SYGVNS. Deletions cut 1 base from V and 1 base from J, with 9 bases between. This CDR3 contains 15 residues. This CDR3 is CASSEFDSGTDTQYF. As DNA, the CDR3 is TGTGCCAGCAGTGAATTTGATAGCGGCACAGATACGCAGTATTTT. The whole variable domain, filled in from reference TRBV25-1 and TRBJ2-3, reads EADIYQTPRYLVIGTGKKITLECSQTMGHDKMYWYQQDPGMELHLIHYSYGVNSTEKGDLSSESTVSRIRTEHFPLTLESARPSHTSQYLCASSEFDSGTDTQYFGPGTRLTVL.

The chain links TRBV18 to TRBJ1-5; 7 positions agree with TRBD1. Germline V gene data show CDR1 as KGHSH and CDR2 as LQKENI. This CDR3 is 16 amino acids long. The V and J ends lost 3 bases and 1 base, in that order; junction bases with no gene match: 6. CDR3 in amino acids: CASSPAQGESNQPQHF. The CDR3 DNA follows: TGTGCCAGCTCACCCGCCCAGGGGGAAAGCAATCAGCCCCAGCATTTT.

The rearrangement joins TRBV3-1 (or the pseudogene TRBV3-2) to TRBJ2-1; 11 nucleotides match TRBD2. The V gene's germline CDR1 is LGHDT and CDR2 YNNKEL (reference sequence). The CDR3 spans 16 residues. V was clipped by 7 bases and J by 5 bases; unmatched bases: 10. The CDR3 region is CASTLQGLADDNEQFF. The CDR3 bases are TGTGCCAGCACCCTACAGGGACTAGCGGACGACAATGAGCAGTTCTTC.

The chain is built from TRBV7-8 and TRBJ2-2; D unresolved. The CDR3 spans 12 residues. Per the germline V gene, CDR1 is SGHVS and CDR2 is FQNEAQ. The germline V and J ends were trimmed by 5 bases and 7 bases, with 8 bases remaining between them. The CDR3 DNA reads TGTGCCAGCAGCCGGACGGGCGGGGAGCTGTTTTTT. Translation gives CASSRTGGELFF.

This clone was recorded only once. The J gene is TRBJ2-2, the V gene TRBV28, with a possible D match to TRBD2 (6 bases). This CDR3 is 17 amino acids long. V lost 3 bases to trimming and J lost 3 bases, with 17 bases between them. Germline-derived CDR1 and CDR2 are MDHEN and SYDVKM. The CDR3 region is CASSFVRGGPDTGELFF. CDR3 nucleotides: TGTGCCAGCAGTTTCGTGCGGGGAGGCCCGGACACCGGGGAGCTGTTTTTT.

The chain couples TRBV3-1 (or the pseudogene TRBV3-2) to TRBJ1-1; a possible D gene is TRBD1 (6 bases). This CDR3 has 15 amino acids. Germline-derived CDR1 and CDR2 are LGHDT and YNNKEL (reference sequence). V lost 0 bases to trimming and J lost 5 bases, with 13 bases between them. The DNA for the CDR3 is TGTGCCAGCAGCCAAGATCAAACAGGGTGGACTGAAGCTTTCTTT. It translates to CASSQDQTGWTEAFF.

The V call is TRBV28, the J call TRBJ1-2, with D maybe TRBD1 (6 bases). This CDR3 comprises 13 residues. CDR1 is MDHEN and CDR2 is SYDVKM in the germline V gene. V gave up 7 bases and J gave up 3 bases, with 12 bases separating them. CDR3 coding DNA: TGTGCCAGCATTCGAGGGGGTTACTATGGCTACACCTTC. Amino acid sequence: CASIRGGYYGYTF.

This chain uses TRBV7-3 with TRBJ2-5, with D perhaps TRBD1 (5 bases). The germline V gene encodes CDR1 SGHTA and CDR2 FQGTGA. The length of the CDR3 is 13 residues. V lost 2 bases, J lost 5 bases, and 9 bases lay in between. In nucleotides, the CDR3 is TGTGCCAGCAGCTTAGGGGCAGGGGAGACCCAGTACTTC. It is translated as CASSLGAGETQYF. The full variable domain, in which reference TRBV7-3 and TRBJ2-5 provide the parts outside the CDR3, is GAGVSQTPSNKVTEKGKYVELRCDPISGHTALYWYRQSLGQGPEFLIYFQGTGAADDSGLPNDRFFAVRPEGSVSTLKIQRTERGDSAVYLCASSLGAGETQYFGPGTRLLVL.

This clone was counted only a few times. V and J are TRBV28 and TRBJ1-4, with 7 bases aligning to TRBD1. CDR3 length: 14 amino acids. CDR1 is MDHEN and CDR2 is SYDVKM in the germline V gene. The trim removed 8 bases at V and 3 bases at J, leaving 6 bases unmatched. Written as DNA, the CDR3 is TGTGCCAGCGCACAGGGGCTATCTAATGAAAAACTGTTTTTT. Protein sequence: CASAQGLSNEKLFF.

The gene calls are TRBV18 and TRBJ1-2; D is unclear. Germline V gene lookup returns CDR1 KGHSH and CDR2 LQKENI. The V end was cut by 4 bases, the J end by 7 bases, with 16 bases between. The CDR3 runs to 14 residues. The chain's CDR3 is CASSQADFVSGYTF. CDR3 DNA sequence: TGTGCCAGCTCACAGGCGGATTTTGTTAGTGGCTACACCTTC.